The clone carrying this T cell receptor beta chain was counted only a few times. Via MiXCR, TCRdb re-called the reads, giving one row per CDR3 protein. The data show 300,000 to 450,000 distinct CDR3 sequences, 15% to 20% seen once. Germline lookup yields CDR1 SGHNT and CDR2 YYREEE (reference sequence). V was cut by 3 bases and J by 5 bases, with 9 bases left in between. The CDR3 length is 12 residues. These data are taken from a study of T cell repertoires in cytomegalovirus infection. Sequenced input: PBMCs. The clonotype comes from a human donor in good health (CMV status not recorded). Some clones in this sample may be carry-over from other donors' samples. The chain recombines TRBV5-4 with TRBJ2-7; D may correspond to TRBD1 or TRBD2 (5 bases each). CDR3 region: CASSWDRDEQYF. As DNA, the CDR3 is TGTGCCAGCAGCTGGGACCGGGACGAGCAGTACTTC.